Following are 15 T cell receptor beta chains from one sample sequenced in a study of cytomegalovirus exposure and HLA in healthy donors. PCR employed 60 Vbeta and 13 Jbeta primers. The data were produced by immunoSEQ multiplex PCR, yet TCRdb's version contains in-frame clones alone and is incomplete. The data hold 200,000 to 250,000 clones, with more than 70% observed a single time. Sequenced: PBMCs. The receptors stem from a boy aged 5-17 years in good health and CMV-seronegative.

This clone was picked up one time. The CDR3 DNA reads TGCAGCGTTAGGGGTCGACAGAGGACTGAAGCTTTCTTT. Protein product: CSVRGRQRTEAFF. This chain connects TRBV29-1 to TRBJ1-1; D is possibly TRBD1 (5 bases). CDR1 SQVTM and CDR2 ANQGSEA come from the germline V gene. V lost 5 bases, J lost 5 bases, and 15 bases lay in between. The length of the CDR3 is 13 residues.

V is TRBV2 and J is TRBJ2-5; TRBD1 agrees at 8 bases. TRBJ2-7 explains the end of the DNA better; the J call may be wrong. CDR1 SNHLY and CDR2 FYNNEI come from the germline V gene. The CDR3 consists of 14 residues. The CDR3 here is CASMDREASYEQYF. For the CDR3, the DNA is TGTGCCAGCATGGACAGGGAGGCGTCGTACGAGCAGTACTTC.

The gene calls are TRBV10-1 and TRBJ2-1, with 16 bases identical to TRBD2. The CDR3 contains 18 residues. Per germline, CDR1 WNHNN and CDR2 SYGVQD (reference sequence). Unmatched junction bases numbered 8, after V lost 3 bases and J lost 6 bases. The CDR3 nucleotides are TGCGCCAGCAGTGACCCGGGACTAGCGGGAGGGCCGGGCAATGAGCAGTTCTTC. This translates into CASSDPGLAGGPGNEQFF.

Concerning this clone itself: A much larger clonotype is one base distant, so this may be a read error. Additional DNA sequences in this sample encode the identical CDR3. The rearrangement joins TRBV6-1 to TRBJ2-1, with TRBD2 identical over 12 bases. The CDR3 loop spans 15 amino acids. J gave up 7 bases and V 2 bases, and 3 bases lay outside the gene matches. Germline loops: CDR1 MNHNS, CDR2 SASEGT. The CDR3 loop reads CASSELAGGPNEQFF. CDR3 bases: TGTGCCAGCAGTGAACTAGCGGGAGGGCCAAATGAGCAGTTCTTC.

The V and J genes are TRBV6-6 and TRBJ1-5, with TRBD1 as a possible D gene (6 bases). This CDR3 spans 16 amino acids. Germline V gives CDR1 MNHNY, CDR2 SVGAGI (reference sequence). The V end was cut by 5 bases, the J end by 0 bases, with 14 bases between. The CDR3 protein is CASSPGDGDSNQPQHF. CDR3 nucleotides: TGTGCCAGCAGTCCAGGGGACGGAGATAGCAATCAGCCCCAGCATTTT.

The V gene is TRBV4-1, the J gene TRBJ2-7; TRBD2 matches at 10 bases. This CDR3 has 16 amino acids. V shed 2 bases and J 3 bases; nucleotides not matched to a gene: 7. Looked up from germline, CDR1 is MGHRA and CDR2 is YSYEKL. The CDR3 loop reads CASSQYLAGDNYEQYF. In nucleotides, the CDR3 is TGCGCCAGCAGCCAATATCTAGCGGGAGATAACTACGAGCAGTACTTC.

This chain joins TRBV25-1 and TRBJ2-3; 8 nucleotides align to TRBD2. This CDR3 has 16 amino acids. V was clipped by 4 bases and J by 4 bases; unmatched bases: 10. Germline values: CDR1 MGHDK, CDR2 SYGVNS. The chain's CDR3 is CASSVERGWYADTQYF. The DNA of the CDR3 is TGTGCCAGCAGTGTAGAGCGGGGGTGGTATGCAGATACGCAGTATTTT.

Worth noting for this clone: The same CDR3 also results from other DNA sequences found in this sample. The rearrangement links TRBV19 to TRBJ1-5; D is uncertain. Germline V gives CDR1 LNHDA, CDR2 SQIVND (reference sequence). CDR3 size: 15 residues. The V gene lost 3 bases and the J gene lost 0 bases, with 9 bases spanning the gap. In DNA form, the CDR3 reads TGTGCCAGTAGTATCTGGGGAGATAGCAATCAGCCCCAGCATTTT. It encodes CASSIWGDSNQPQHF.

This chain joins TRBV30 and TRBJ2-3, with a possible D match to TRBD2 (6 bases). The CDR3 loop spans 11 amino acids. CDR1 and CDR2 from the germline V gene are GTSNPN and SVGIG (reference sequence). Trimming pared 1 base from V and 11 bases from J, leaving 10 bases between. The CDR3 reads CAWSDGTLQYF. As DNA, the CDR3 is TGTGCCTGGAGTGACGGGACTCTGCAGTATTTT.

The chain couples TRBV4-2 to TRBJ2-3; 12 bases agree with TRBD2. CDR3 length: 19 residues. Germline assignment: CDR1 LGHNA and CDR2 YNFKEQ. V lost 4 bases to trimming and J lost 3 bases; unmatched junction nucleotides: 14. The CDR3 DNA is TGTGCCAGCAGCCGCGGACTAGCGGGAACCTTATTCCAGACAGATACGCAGTATTTT. Its translation is CASSRGLAGTLFQTDTQYF.

The chain carries TRBV10-2 and TRBJ1-4; a weak D match, TRBD1 (5 bases). The V gene lost 3 bases and the J gene lost 7 bases, with 9 bases spanning the gap. This CDR3 spans 13 amino acids. Per the germline V gene, CDR1 is WSHSY and CDR2 is SAAADI. This CDR3 is CASSDGGTEKLFF. CDR3 sequence (DNA): TGCGCCAGCAGTGACGGGGGGACTGAAAAACTGTTTTTT.

This clone was picked up a small number of times. J is TRBJ2-3 and V is TRBV5-4, with TRBD1 matching over 7 bases. The CDR3 runs 15 residues. Looked up from germline, CDR1 is SGHNT and CDR2 is YYREEE (reference sequence). Losses at the gene ends were 5 bases for V and 0 bases for J; bases not matched to a gene: 6. In DNA form, the CDR3 reads TGTGCCAGCAGTCGACAGGGATCTAGCACAGATACGCAGTATTTT. Translation gives CASSRQGSSTDTQYF. Together with reference TRBV5-4 and TRBJ2-3, the CDR3 gives the full variable domain: ETGVTQSPTHLIKTRGQQVTLRCSSQSGHNTVSWYQQALGQGPQFIFQYYREEENGRGNFPPRFSGLQFPNYSSELNVNALELDDSALYLCASSRQGSSTDTQYFGPGTRLTVL.

The chain employs TRBV4-1 and TRBJ2-5, with 7 bases identical to TRBD2. The end of the DNA is better explained by TRBJ2-7, so the J call may be wrong. The CDR3 contains 16 residues. Germline assignment: CDR1 MGHRA and CDR2 YSYEKL. CDR3 loop: CASSQDRAGVSYEQYF. The DNA of the CDR3 is TGCGCCAGCAGCCAAGATCGGGCGGGAGTTTCCTACGAGCAGTACTTC.

In this sample, this clone turned up once. The chain is built from TRBV30 and TRBJ1-1, with D perhaps matching TRBD1 (5 bases). CDR1 is GTSNPN, CDR2 SVGIG, per germline (reference sequence). Trimming removed 4 bases from V and 10 bases from J, with 22 bases in between. The CDR3 runs 14 residues. The CDR3 nucleotides read TGTGCCTGGAAACGATCCCAGGGAAGTTCCGGAGCTTTCTTT. It yields the protein CAWKRSQGSSGAFF.

With regard to this clone: Other DNA sequences in this specimen translate into the identical CDR3. The V and J genes are TRBV6-6 and TRBJ2-5; TRBD2 might be the D (5 bases). Deletions cut 6 bases from V and 5 bases from J, with 13 bases between. The CDR3 is made up of 13 amino acids. Germline V gene sequence: CDR1 MNHNY, CDR2 SVGAGI (reference sequence). The CDR3: CASSGKKVETQYF. The CDR3 DNA follows: TGTGCCAGCAGCGGGAAAAAGGTCGAGACCCAGTACTTC.